These 15 T cell receptor beta chains originate from one sample sequenced in a study of blood T cells in healthy people across ages. A sample-barcoded 5' primer and a J-beta primer mix were used in a second PCR of about 7 to 12 cycles. Each CDR3 protein is one row after TCRdb ran MiXCR on the 5' RACE reads. Among hundreds of thousands of distinct CDR3 sequences, approximately 55% were seen once, and the ten largest hold roughly two fifths. The sequenced sample was blood. These receptors all stem from an older man in good health.

The chain recombines TRBV5-6 with TRBJ2-1, with TRBD2 identical over 9 bases. Germline trimming cut 0 bases from V and 0 bases from J; bases unmatched to any gene: 7. Germline lookup yields CDR1 SGHDT and CDR2 YYEEEE. This CDR3 is built from 18 residues. The CDR3 region has the DNA TGTGCCAGCAGCTTGGAAGTTCTAGCGGGAAGCTCCTACAATGAGCAGTTCTTC. Translating it yields CASSLEVLAGSSYNEQFF.

This clonotype was seen just once. The V gene is TRBV5-1, the J gene TRBJ2-7; 7 nucleotides line up with TRBD2. Germline V gene data show CDR1 as SGHRS and CDR2 as YFSETQ. V lost 3 bases to trimming and J lost 7 bases; unmatched junction nucleotides: 10. The CDR3 loop spans 14 amino acids. The DNA of the CDR3 is TGCGCCAGCAGCTGGGGGGGTTCGGCCAATGAGCAGTACTTC. Protein product: CASSWGGSANEQYF.

As regards this clonotype: The junction differs from germline at one of its ends, possibly a read error. The V gene is TRBV2, the J gene TRBJ2-6; tentatively, D is TRBD2 (5 bases). The CDR3 loop spans 16 amino acids. Germline CDR1 SNHLY, CDR2 FYNNEI. This CDR3 reads CASSVAGPSVANVLTF. CDR3 nucleotides: TGTGCCAGCAGTGTTGCGGGCCCCTCTGTGGCCAACGTCCTGACTTTC.

This clonotype has only a few counts. The chain uses TRBV5-1 and TRBJ2-1; 10 bases map to TRBD2. Germline V CDR1 and CDR2: SGHRS, YFSETQ. Trimming cost V 2 bases and J 8 bases; bases outside gene matches: 7. The CDR3 is 15 amino acids. CDR3 protein: CASSFPPSGSYEQFF. The CDR3 DNA is TGCGCCAGCAGCTTTCCGCCTAGCGGGAGTTATGAGCAGTTCTTC.

This clonotype occurred once. This chain joins TRBV5-6 and TRBJ1-1; D is undetermined. Germline loops: CDR1 SGHDT, CDR2 YYEEEE. V lost 0 bases and J 4 bases, leaving 7 bases between the germline ends. The CDR3 length is 13 residues. CDR3 DNA: TGTGCCAGCAGCTTGGAGCAGGCCACTGAAGCTTTCTTT. Its protein product is CASSLEQATEAFF. The full variable domain, rest sourced from reference TRBV5-6 and TRBJ1-1, is DAGVTQSPTHLIKTRGQQVTLRCSPKSGHDTVSWYQQALGQGPQFIFQYYEEEERQRGNFPDRFSGHQFPNYSSELNVNALLLGDSALYLCASSLEQATEAFFGQGTRLTVV.

The chain combines TRBV7-6 with TRBJ1-5, with a possible D match to TRBD1 (5 bases). Trimming left V 2 bases short and J 5 bases short, with 22 bases between. In germline, CDR1 is SGHVS, CDR2 FNYEAQ. CDR3 length: 18 amino acids. The CDR3 nucleotides are TGTGCCAGCAGCTTATGGCCCCCCCGAACAGGTGATTATCAGCCCCAGCATTTT. Translation gives CASSLWPPRTGDYQPQHF.

This clonotype was observed a single time. In DNA form, the CDR3 reads TGCAGTGCTCCCTTAGGGCCGGGGAGGAATCAGCCCCAGCATTTT. Residues: CSAPLGPGRNQPQHF. The chain employs TRBV20-1 and TRBJ1-5, with unresolved D. The CDR3 is 15 amino acids. The V end was cut by 5 bases, the J end by 4 bases, with 18 bases between. The germline gives CDR1 DFQATT, CDR2 SNEGSKA (reference sequence).

J is TRBJ2-5 and V is TRBV20-1; 13 bases fit TRBD2. The assigned J gene may be wrong: the sequence end matches TRBJ2-7 better. The length of the CDR3 is 15 residues. The V gene's germline CDR1 is DFQATT and CDR2 SNEGSKA (reference sequence). In DNA, the CDR3 is TGCAGTGCTAGACTACGGACTAGCGGGAGTTACGAGCAGTACTTC. Translated: CSARLRTSGSYEQYF.

CDR3 in amino acids: CASSPRLLSYNEQFF. CDR3 in DNA: TGTGCCAGCAGTCCGCGGCTGCTCTCCTACAATGAGCAGTTCTTC. The V gene is TRBV12-3 or TRBV12-4, the J gene TRBJ2-1; D remains unclear. V lost 5 bases, J lost 0 bases, and 11 bases lay in between. The CDR3 runs to 15 residues.

This clonotype has just a few counts. The V gene is TRBV9, the J gene TRBJ2-1, with TRBD2 matching 8 bases. The ends lost 0 bases at V and 8 bases at J; junction bases unmatched: 10. This CDR3 has 16 residues. CDR1 and CDR2 (germline): SGDLS, YYNGEE. The CDR3 nucleotides read TGTGCCAGCAGCGTAGCGCTAGCGGGTCTACTCTATGAGCAGTTCTTC. Encoded protein: CASSVALAGLLYEQFF.

The V gene is TRBV28, the J gene TRBJ2-7; 14 bases line up with TRBD2. This CDR3 has 16 amino acids. Germline CDR1 and CDR2: MDHEN and SYDVKM. V lost 6 bases to trimming and J lost 1 base; unmatched junction nucleotides: 5. The CDR3 nucleotides read TGTGCCAGCAGCCGACGGACTAGCGGGAGGTCCTACGAGCAGTACTTC. Amino acid sequence: CASSRRTSGRSYEQYF.

V usage is TRBV18 and J usage is TRBJ2-5, with TRBD2 identical over 7 bases. Trimming took 6 bases from V and 5 from J; bases not matched to a gene: 12. Germline lookup yields CDR1 KGHSH and CDR2 LQKENI. CDR3 length: 15 residues. The CDR3: CASSRSGTTFETQYF. CDR3 sequence (DNA): TGTGCCAGCTCGCGCTCCGGGACTACCTTCGAGACCCAGTACTTC. Full variable domain (missing parts from reference TRBV18 and TRBJ2-5): NAGVMQNPRHLVRRRGQEARLRCSPMKGHSHVYWYRQLPEEGLKFMVYLQKENIIDESGMPKERFSAEFPKEGPSILRIQQVVRGDSAAYFCASSRSGTTFETQYFGPGTRLLVL.

In this sample, this clonotype turned up a few times. J is TRBJ2-1 and V is TRBV2, with D possibly matching TRBD1 (5 bases). V was pared by 2 bases and J by 4 bases, with 15 bases between. The CDR3 spans 16 residues. CDR1 and CDR2 from the germline V gene are SNHLY and FYNNEI. The CDR3 region is CASSEFDQGWYNEQFF. CDR3 nucleotide sequence: TGTGCCAGCAGTGAATTTGACCAGGGCTGGTACAATGAGCAGTTCTTC.

J is TRBJ2-3 and V is TRBV2; 8 bases are shared with TRBD2. J lost 4 bases, V lost 6 bases, and 6 bases had no gene match. CDR1 is SNHLY and CDR2 is FYNNEI in the germline V gene. This CDR3 region has 14 residues. CDR3 residues: CASSERELSDTQYF. CDR3 DNA: TGTGCCAGCAGCGAGCGGGAGTTGTCAGATACGCAGTATTTT.

The genes are TRBV10-3 and TRBJ2-7; D is uncertain. The assigned J gene may be wrong: the sequence end matches TRBJ2-5 better. Germline CDR1 reads ENHRY; CDR2 reads SYGVKD. The CDR3 totals 13 residues. CDR3 in amino acids: CAISQKIGETQYF. Written as DNA, the CDR3 is TGTGCCATCAGTCAGAAGATTGGTGAGACCCAGTACTTC.